This TCR beta chain was sequenced during a study of early T cells in non-severe SARS-CoV-2 infection. Study-wide context: Investigators sequenced bulk RNA drawn from unsorted whole blood, and chains remained unpaired.

This clonotype was seen many times. As yet, its antigen is unknown. Findings of the study overall: Database matching using VDJdb favored anti-spike CD8 responses, with private and CD4 specificities left missing.

Germline V gene sequence: CDR1 SQVTM, CDR2 ANQGSEA. CDR3 length: 13 residues. V was pared by 4 bases and J by 1 base, with 10 bases between. Each cDNA molecule carried a unique molecular identifier. TCRdb passed the 5' RACE reads through MiXCR, listing each CDR3 protein once. The repertoire consists of 100,000 to 120,000 distinct CDR3 sequences, with 10% to 15% occurring once and the leading ten covering approximately 4%. The clonotype comes from an adult who was a healthcare worker with PCR-confirmed SARS-CoV-2 infection or an uninfected control (not recorded which). This rearrangement joins TRBV29-1 to TRBJ1-1; tentative D call: TRBD1 (6 bases). The sequencing here drew on whole blood, taken at baseline. CDR3 DNA: TGCAGCGTTGCGGGGGCCCGGAACACTGAAGCTTTCTTT. This translates into CSVAGARNTEAFF.